These T cell receptor beta chains were read from a single sample in a study of OX40 agonist ivuxolimab in advanced cancers. Produced via immunoSEQ multiplex PCR; TCRdb's table is partial and in-frame only. The sample yields under 150,000 clones, 85% to 95% seen once. Sample: CD4+ or CD8+ T cells sorted from blood, taken in a trial of the OX40 agonist ivuxolimab. The receptors were sampled from an adult with an advanced solid tumor such as melanoma, head and neck, liver or kidney cancer. Both conserved end residues are part of each CDR3. The D gene is left open where the match is weak. Where a row states a size, it is once, few, many or the class of an expanded clone; other rows omit it.

clone size | J gene | V gene | D gene | CDR3 DNA | CDR3 protein
. | TRBJ2-3 | TRBV9 | . | TGTGCCAGCAGCGTCCAGTTGGATACGCAGTATTTT | CASSVQLDTQYF
few | TRBJ1-5 | TRBV7-2 | . | TGTGCCAGCAGCTTAGGGGTACGACAGCCCCAGCATTTT | CASSLGVRQPQHF
. | TRBJ2-7 | TRBV6-6 | TRBD2 | TGTGCCAGCAGTTATTCGACTGCCGGGGGGGCCGAGCAGTACTTC | CASSYSTAGGAEQYF
. | TRBJ2-7 | TRBV4-3 | . | TGCGCCAGCAGCCGGGACTTAGTACTCTACGAGCAGTACTTC | CASSRDLVLYEQYF
. | TRBJ2-2 | TRBV2 | . | TGTGCCAGCTATACAACGGCTGAGGGGCGCGGGAACACCGGGGAGCTGTTTTTT | CASYTTAEGRGNTGELFF
. | TRBJ1-1 | TRBV5-1 | . | TGCGCCAGCAGCTCACCCGAACAGGGAAGGAACACTGAAGCTTTCTTT | CASSSPEQGRNTEAFF
. | TRBJ2-5 | TRBV10-2 | TRBD1 | TGCGCCAGCAGTCCAACAGGGGGCGGGAAGACCCAGTACTTC | CASSPTGGGKTQYF
. | TRBJ1-5 | TRBV6-5 | TRBD1 | TGTGCCAGCAGTGAATACAGGGGGTATAGAACCCAGCATTTT | CASSEYRGYRTQHF
. | TRBJ2-7 | TRBV4-3 | TRBD2 | TGCGCCAGCAGCCAAGATTGGCTAGCGGGATTAGGTTCCCACGAGCAGTACTTC | CASSQDWLAGLGSHEQYF
. | TRBJ1-6 | TRBV11-2 | . | TGTGCCAGCCGCCGGGGATTGTATAATTCACCCCTCCACTTT | CASRRGLYNSPLHF
. | TRBJ1-2 | TRBV11-2 | . | TGTGCCAGCAGCCTCAATATCGACGTCTCCTATGGCTACACCTTC | CASSLNIDVSYGYTF
. | TRBJ2-1 | TRBV20-1 | . | TGCAGTGCAGCAGGGGACAATGAGCAGTTCTTC | CSAAGDNEQFF
once | TRBJ2-3 | TRBV7-9 | TRBD2 | TGTGCCAGCAGCTTGGGGAGCGGGAGGACAGATACGCAGTATTTT | CASSLGSGRTDTQYF
. | TRBJ2-1 | TRBV18 | TRBD2 | TGTGCCAGCTCACCACCGGGACTAGCGGGGGGCAATGAGCAGTTCTTC | CASSPPGLAGGNEQFF
. | TRBJ2-1 | TRBV5-8 | TRBD2 | TGTGCCAGCAGCTCTGCCGGGACTAGCATCACCTACAATGAGCAGTTCTTC | CASSSAGTSITYNEQFF
. | TRBJ1-5 | TRBV5-5 | . | TGTGCCAGCACATTAGGGGAGAATCAGCCCCAGCATTTT | CASTLGENQPQHF
. | TRBJ2-3 | TRBV28 | . | TGTGCCAGCAGCTTAGGGTCTATAGGGGATACGCAGTATTTT | CASSLGSIGDTQYF
. | TRBJ1-5 | TRBV19 | . | TGTGCCAGTAGTATAGGGGGACGTGGCAATCAGCCCCAGCATTTT | CASSIGGRGNQPQHF
. | TRBJ2-6 | TRBV7-6 | TRBD2 | TGTGCCAGCAGCTTACGAGGGCGGGGGGCCCTCTCTGGGGCCAACGTCCTGACTTTC | CASSLRGRGALSGANVLTF
. | TRBJ1-4 | TRBV4-3 | . | TGCGCCAGCAGCCAAGAGAGAAGGGGGAGTGAAAAACTGTTTTTT | CASSQERRGSEKLFF
once | TRBJ1-2 | TRBV5-4 | . | TGTGCCAGCAGCGTCGACGGGGACTATGGCTACACCTTC | CASSVDGDYGYTF
. | TRBJ2-5 | TRBV9 | . | TGTGCCAGCAGCGTAGGCGTTGTAGAGACCCAGTACTTC | CASSVGVVETQYF